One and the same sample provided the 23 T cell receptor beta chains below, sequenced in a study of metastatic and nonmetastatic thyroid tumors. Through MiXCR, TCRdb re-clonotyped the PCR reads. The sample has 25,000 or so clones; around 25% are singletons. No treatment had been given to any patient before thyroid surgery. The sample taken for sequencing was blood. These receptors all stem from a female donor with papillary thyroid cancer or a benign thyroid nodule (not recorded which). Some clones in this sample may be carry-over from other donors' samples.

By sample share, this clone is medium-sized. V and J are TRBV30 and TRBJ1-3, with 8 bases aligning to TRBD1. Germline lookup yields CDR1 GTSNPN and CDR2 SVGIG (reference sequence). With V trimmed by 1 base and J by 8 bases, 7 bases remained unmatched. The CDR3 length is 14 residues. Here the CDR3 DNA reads TGTGCCTGGAGTGACGTGACAGGGGAGGACACCATATATTTT. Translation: CAWSDVTGEDTIYF.

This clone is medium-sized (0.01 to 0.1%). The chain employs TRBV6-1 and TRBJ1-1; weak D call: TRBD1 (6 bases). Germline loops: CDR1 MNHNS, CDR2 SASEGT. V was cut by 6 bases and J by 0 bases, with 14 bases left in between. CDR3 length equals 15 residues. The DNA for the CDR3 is TGTGCCAGCAGCAGTCCAGGGGAATTGAACACTGAAGCTTTCTTT. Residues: CASSSPGELNTEAFF.

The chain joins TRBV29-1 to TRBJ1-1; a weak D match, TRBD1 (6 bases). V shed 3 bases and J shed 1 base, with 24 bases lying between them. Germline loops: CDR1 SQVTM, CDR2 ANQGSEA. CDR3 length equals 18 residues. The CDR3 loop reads CSVEPTVGTGSENTEAFF. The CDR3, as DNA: TGCAGCGTTGAGCCGACCGTCGGAACAGGGTCGGAGAACACTGAAGCTTTCTTT.

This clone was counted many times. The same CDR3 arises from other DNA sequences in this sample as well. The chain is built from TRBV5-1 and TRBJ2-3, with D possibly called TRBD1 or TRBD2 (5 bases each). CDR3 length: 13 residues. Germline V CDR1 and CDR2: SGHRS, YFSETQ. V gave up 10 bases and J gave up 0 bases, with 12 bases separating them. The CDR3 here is CAGSRDSTDTQYF. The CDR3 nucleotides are TGCGCCGGATCTCGGGACAGCACAGATACGCAGTATTTT.

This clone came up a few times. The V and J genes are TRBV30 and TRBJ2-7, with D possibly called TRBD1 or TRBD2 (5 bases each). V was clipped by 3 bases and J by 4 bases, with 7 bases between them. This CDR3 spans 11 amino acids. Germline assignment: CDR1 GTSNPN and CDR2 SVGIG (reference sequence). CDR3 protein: CAWSWGYEQYF. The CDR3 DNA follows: TGTGCCTGGAGCTGGGGGTACGAGCAGTACTTC.

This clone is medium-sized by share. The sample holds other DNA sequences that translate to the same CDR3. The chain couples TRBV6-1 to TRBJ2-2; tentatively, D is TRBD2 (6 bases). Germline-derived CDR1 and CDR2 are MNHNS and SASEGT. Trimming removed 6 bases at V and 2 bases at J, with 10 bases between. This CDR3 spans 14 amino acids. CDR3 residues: CASRPGVNTGELFF. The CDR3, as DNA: TGTGCCAGCAGACCGGGGGTTAACACCGGGGAGCTGTTTTTT.

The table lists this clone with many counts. The CDR3 spells CASKFMGQGNEKLFF. DNA of the CDR3: TGTGCCAGCAAGTTTATGGGACAGGGGAATGAAAAACTGTTTTTT. The chain combines TRBV2 with TRBJ1-4; 10 nucleotides line up with TRBD1. V lost 7 bases and J lost 5; bases outside the gene matches: 7. The germline CDR1 and CDR2 sequences are SNHLY and FYNNEI. CDR3 length: 15 residues.

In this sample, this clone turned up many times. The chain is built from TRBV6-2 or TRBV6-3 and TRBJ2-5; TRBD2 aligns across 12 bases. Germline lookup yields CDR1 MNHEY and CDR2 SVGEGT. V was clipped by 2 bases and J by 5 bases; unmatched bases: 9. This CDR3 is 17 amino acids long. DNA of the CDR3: TGTGCCAGCAGTTACGAAGCTAGCGGGAGGGCCGGGGAGACCCAGTACTTC. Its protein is CASSYEASGRAGETQYF.

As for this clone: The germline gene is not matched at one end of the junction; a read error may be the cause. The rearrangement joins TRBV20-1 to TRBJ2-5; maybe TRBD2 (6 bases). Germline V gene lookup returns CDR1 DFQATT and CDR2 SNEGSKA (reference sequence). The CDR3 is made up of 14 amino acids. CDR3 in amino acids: CSAIRAGTQEAQYF. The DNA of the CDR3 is TGCAGTGCTATACGCGCGGGGACCCAAGAGGCCCAGTACTTC.

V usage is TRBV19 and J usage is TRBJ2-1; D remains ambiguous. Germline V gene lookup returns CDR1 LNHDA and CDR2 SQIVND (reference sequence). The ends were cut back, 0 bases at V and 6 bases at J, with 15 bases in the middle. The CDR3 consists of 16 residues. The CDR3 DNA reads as TGTGCCAGTAGTATAGATCAGTTGCGGTCCCCCAATGAGCAGTTCTTC. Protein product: CASSIDQLRSPNEQFF.

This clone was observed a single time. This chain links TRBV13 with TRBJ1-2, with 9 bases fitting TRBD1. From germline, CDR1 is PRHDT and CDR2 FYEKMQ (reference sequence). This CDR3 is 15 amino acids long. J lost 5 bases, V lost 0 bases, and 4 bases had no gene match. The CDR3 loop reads CASSLGQGARYGYTF. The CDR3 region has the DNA TGTGCCAGCAGCTTAGGACAGGGGGCGCGGTATGGCTACACCTTC.

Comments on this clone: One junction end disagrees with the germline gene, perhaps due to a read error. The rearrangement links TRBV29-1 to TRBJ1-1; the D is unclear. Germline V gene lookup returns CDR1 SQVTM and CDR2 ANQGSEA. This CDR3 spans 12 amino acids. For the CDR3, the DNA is TGCAGCGTGTGGTGCTCCAACACTGAAGATTTCTTT. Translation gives CSVWCSNTEDFF.

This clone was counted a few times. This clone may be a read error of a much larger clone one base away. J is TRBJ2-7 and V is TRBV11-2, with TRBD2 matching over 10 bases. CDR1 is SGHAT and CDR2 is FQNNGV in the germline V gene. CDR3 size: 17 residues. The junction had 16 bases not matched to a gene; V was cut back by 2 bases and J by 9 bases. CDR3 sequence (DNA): TGTGCCAGCAGCTTATCCTACGGAGCGGGAGGGCTTGCCGGGCAGTACTTC. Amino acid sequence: CASSLSYGAGGLAGQYF.

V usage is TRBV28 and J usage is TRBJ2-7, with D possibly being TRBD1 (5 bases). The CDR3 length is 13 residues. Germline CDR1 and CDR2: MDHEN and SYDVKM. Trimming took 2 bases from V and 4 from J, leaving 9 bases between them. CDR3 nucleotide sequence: TGTGCCAGCAGTTTACGCAGGGTGTACGAGCAGTACTTC. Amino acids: CASSLRRVYEQYF.

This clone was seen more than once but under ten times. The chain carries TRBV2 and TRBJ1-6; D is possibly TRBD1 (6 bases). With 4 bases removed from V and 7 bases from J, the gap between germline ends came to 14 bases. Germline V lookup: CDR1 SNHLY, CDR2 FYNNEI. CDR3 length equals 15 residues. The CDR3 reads CASSAPGAGNSPLHF. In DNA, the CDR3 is TGTGCCAGCAGTGCCCCGGGGGCAGGAAATTCACCCCTCCACTTT.

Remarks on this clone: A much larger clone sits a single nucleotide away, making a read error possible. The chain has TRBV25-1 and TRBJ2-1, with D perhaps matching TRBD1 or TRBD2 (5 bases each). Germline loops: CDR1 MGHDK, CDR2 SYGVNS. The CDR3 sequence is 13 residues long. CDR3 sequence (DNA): TGTGCCAGCAGTGGGACACGGGGCTATGAGCATTTCTTC. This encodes CASSGTRGYEHFF.

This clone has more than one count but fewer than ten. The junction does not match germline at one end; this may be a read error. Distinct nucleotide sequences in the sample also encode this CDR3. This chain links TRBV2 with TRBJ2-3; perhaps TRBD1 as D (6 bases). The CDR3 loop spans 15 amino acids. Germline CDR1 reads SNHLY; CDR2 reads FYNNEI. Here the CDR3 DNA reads TGTGCCAGCAGTGAAACAGGGTCCTCCACAGACACGCAGTATTTT. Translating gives CASSETGSSTDTQYF.

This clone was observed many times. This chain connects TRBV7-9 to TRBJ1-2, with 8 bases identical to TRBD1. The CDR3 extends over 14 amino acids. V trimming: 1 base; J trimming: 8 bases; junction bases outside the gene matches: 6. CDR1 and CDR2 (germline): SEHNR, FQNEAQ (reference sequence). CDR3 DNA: TGTGCCAGCAGCTTAGGAGGACAGGGCAGCGGCTACACCTTC. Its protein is CASSLGGQGSGYTF.

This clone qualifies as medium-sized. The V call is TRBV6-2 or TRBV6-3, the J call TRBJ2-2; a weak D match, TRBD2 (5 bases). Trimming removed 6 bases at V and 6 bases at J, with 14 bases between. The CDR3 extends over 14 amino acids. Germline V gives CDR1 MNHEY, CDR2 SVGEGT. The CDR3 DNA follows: TGTGCCAGCAGAGCCTCGCGGGTATCCGGGGAGCTGTTTTTT. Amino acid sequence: CASRASRVSGELFF.

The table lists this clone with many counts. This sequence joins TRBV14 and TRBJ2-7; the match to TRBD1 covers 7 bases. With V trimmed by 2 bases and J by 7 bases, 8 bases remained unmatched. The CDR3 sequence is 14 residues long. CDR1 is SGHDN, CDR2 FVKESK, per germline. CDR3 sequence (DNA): TGTGCCAGCAGCCAACTCACAGGGGTCGGTGAGCAGTACTTC. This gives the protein CASSQLTGVGEQYF.

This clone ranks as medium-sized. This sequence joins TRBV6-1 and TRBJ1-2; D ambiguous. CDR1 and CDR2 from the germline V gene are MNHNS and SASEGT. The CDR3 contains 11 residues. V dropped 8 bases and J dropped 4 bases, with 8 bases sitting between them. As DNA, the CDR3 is TGTGCCAGCTCCGGGAGCTATGGCTACACCTTC. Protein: CASSGSYGYTF.

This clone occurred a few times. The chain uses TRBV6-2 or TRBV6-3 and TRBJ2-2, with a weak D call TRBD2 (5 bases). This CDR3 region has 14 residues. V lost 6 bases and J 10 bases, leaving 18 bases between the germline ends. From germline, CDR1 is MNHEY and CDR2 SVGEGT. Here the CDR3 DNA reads TGTGCCAGCAGATCCTCGCGGGTATCCGTGGAGCTGTTTTTT. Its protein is CASRSSRVSVELFF.

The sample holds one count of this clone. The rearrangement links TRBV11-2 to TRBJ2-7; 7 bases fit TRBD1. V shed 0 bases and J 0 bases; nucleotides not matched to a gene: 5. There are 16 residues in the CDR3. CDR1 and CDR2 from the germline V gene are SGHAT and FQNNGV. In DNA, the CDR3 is TGTGCCAGCAGCTTAGATCGGCAGGGGGTCTCCTACGAGCAGTACTTC. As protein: CASSLDRQGVSYEQYF.